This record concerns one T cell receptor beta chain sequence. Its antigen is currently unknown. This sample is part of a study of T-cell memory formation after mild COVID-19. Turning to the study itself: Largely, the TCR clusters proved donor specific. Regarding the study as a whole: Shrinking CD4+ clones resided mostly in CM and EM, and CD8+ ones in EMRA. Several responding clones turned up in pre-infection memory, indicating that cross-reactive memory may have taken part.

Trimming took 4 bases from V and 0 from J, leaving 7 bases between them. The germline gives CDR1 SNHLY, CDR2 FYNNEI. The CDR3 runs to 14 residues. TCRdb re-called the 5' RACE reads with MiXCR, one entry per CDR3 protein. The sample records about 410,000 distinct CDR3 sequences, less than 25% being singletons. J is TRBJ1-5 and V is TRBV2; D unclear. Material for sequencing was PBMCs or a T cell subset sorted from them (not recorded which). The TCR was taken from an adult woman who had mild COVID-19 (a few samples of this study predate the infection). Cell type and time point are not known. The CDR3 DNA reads TGTGCCAGCAGTGCCAGCTATAGCAATCAGCCCCAGCATTTT. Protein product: CASSASYSNQPQHF. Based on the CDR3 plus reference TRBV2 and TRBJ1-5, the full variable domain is EPEVTQTPSHQVTQMGQEVILRCVPISNHLYFYWYRQILGQKVEFLVSFYNNEISEKSEIFDDQFSVERPDGSNFTLKIRSTKLEDSAMYFCASSASYSNQPQHFGDGTRLSIL.